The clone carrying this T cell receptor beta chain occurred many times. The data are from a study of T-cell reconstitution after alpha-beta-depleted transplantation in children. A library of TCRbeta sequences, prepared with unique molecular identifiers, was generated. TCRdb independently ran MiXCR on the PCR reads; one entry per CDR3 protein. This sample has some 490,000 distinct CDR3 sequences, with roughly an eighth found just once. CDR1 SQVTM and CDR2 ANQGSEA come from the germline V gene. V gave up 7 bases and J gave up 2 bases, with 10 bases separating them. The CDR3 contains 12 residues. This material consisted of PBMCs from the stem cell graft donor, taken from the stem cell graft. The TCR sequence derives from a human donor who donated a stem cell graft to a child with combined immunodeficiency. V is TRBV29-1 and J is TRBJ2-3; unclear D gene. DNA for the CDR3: TGCAGCGGGCACAGTCCCACAGATACGCAGTATTTT. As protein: CSGHSPTDTQYF.